This passage covers 10 T cell receptor beta chains from one sample sequenced in a study of T cells expressing NK-cell markers. Each CDR3 protein gets one entry in TCRdb, which reprocessed the 5' RACE reads and gives no DNA. This sample's table has roughly 380,000 distinct CDR3 sequences. Input material: blood T cells: a sorted CD56 or NKG2C T cell subset, CD4+ or CD8+ T cells, or bulk PBMC T cells (not recorded which). These receptors were collected from a man aged 18-75 years in good health.

This chain joins TRBV4-2 and TRBJ2-5; TCRdb returns TRBD2, unconfirmable since there is no DNA. This CDR3 is built from 13 residues. Germline V gene sequence: CDR1 LGHNA, CDR2 YNFKEQ. The CDR3 sequence: CASSQGLAVTQYF.

V usage is TRBV5-1 and J usage is TRBJ2-3. The CDR3 totals 14 residues. CDR1 is SGHRS and CDR2 is YFSETQ in the germline V gene. CDR3: CASSLSGSTDTQYF.

The chain has TRBV7-2 and TRBJ2-3; TCRdb selects TRBD2, and the lack of DNA leaves this call unchecked. Germline V CDR1 and CDR2: SGHTA, FQGNSA. This CDR3 contains 17 residues. CDR3 sequence: CASSTTFSGGAIDTQYF.

This chain joins TRBV2 and TRBJ2-5; without DNA, the TCRdb call of TRBD1 cannot be checked. The CDR3 is 16 residues long. Germline CDR1 reads SNHLY; CDR2 reads FYNNEI. CDR3 sequence reads: CASSGRFQGGTRDQYF.

The V call is TRBV27, the J call TRBJ1-2; the TCRdb call, TRBD1, lacks DNA for checking. From germline, CDR1 is MNHEY and CDR2 SMNVEV (reference sequence). The CDR3 runs to 13 residues. The CDR3: CASRSQDNYGYTF.

J is TRBJ2-3 and V is TRBV7-2; the TCRdb call, TRBD2, lacks DNA for checking. Germline-derived CDR1 and CDR2 are SGHTA and FQGNSA. The CDR3 runs to 11 residues. This chain's CDR3 is CARGGVDTQYF.

V is TRBV5-5 and J is TRBJ1-3. Germline V gene sequence: CDR1 SGHKS, CDR2 YYEKEE (reference sequence). CDR3 length: 14 amino acids. CDR3 sequence reads: CASQASYSGNTIYF.

The chain recombines TRBV7-2 with TRBJ2-7; TCRdb's D call, TRBD2, is unchecked because there is no DNA. The CDR3 length is 15 residues. Germline V gene lookup returns CDR1 SGHTA and CDR2 FQGNSA. CDR3 sequence: CASSEQRGRSLGQYF.

This sequence joins TRBV27 and TRBJ2-5; TCRdb's D call of TRBD1 is untestable without DNA. The germline V gene has CDR1 MNHEY and CDR2 SMNVEV (reference sequence). The CDR3 contains 12 residues. CDR3 in amino acids: CASRNRRETQYF.

The chain is built from TRBV5-1 and TRBJ1-2; TCRdb indicates TRBD1, and absent DNA this call remains unverified. The CDR3 is made up of 12 amino acids. The germline V gene has CDR1 SGHRS and CDR2 YFSETQ. CDR3 region: CASSSGQVGYTF.